Listed below are T cell receptor beta chains from one sample, sequenced in a study of cytomegalovirus exposure and HLA in healthy donors. Clones were read by immunoSEQ multiplex PCR, and TCRdb kept only the in-frame ones, dropping some. The sample's table shows about 200,000 clones. The sample taken for sequencing was PBMCs. These receptors all stem from a boy aged 5 to 17 in good health and CMV-seronegative. CDR3s include the opening cysteine and the closing phenylalanine or tryptophan. Fields, in order: D gene, V gene, J gene, CDR3 protein, CDR3 DNA. The D gene is left open where the match is weak.

D gene: TRBD1
V gene: TRBV5-6
J gene: TRBJ2-2
CDR3 protein: CASSLRTGWSGELFF
CDR3 DNA: TGTGCCAGCAGCTTGCGGACAGGGTGGTCCGGGGAGCTGTTTTTT

D gene: .
V gene: TRBV19
J gene: TRBJ1-1
CDR3 protein: CASTRTDLNTEAFF
CDR3 DNA: TGTGCCAGTACCCGGACAGATTTGAACACTGAAGCTTTCTTT

D gene: .
V gene: TRBV6-5
J gene: TRBJ1-1
CDR3 protein: CASSPQGNTEAFF
CDR3 DNA: TGTGCCAGCAGTCCCCAGGGAAACACTGAAGCTTTCTTT

D gene: .
V gene: TRBV7-8
J gene: TRBJ1-1
CDR3 protein: CASSFRVTEAFF
CDR3 DNA: TGTGCCAGCAGCTTCAGGGTTACTGAAGCTTTCTTT

D gene: .
V gene: TRBV9
J gene: TRBJ2-3
CDR3 protein: CASSVRVADTQYF
CDR3 DNA: TGTGCCAGCAGCGTCAGGGTTGCCGATACGCAGTATTTT

D gene: TRBD2
V gene: TRBV6-4
J gene: TRBJ2-1
CDR3 protein: CASSPGSGGGAGEQFF
CDR3 DNA: TGTGCCAGCAGTCCGGGCTCCGGCGGGGGTGCGGGTGAGCAGTTCTTC

D gene: .
V gene: TRBV5-6
J gene: TRBJ2-6
CDR3 protein: CASSRMAGSTSGANVLTF
CDR3 DNA: TGTGCCAGCAGCCGCATGGCAGGCTCAACCTCTGGGGCCAACGTCCTGACTTTC

D gene: TRBD2
V gene: TRBV5-4
J gene: TRBJ2-5
CDR3 protein: CASSSVAGGDFQETQYF
CDR3 DNA: TGTGCCAGCAGTTCGGTTGCCGGGGGGGACTTCCAAGAGACCCAGTACTTC

D gene: .
V gene: TRBV2
J gene: TRBJ1-5
CDR3 protein: CASSRVGQGPQHF
CDR3 DNA: TGTGCCAGCAGTAGGGTCGGCCAGGGGCCCCAGCATTTT

D gene: TRBD2
V gene: TRBV5-4
J gene: TRBJ2-2
CDR3 protein: CATGRENTGELFF
CDR3 DNA: TGTGCCACAGGGAGGGAGAACACCGGGGAGCTGTTTTTT